This entry lists 24 T cell receptor beta chains sequenced from one sample in a study of tumor and adjacent non-tumor tissue in lung cancer. RNA was extracted from bulk tissue without any cell sorting. The library came from three nested PCR rounds adapted from ARM-PCR protocols. TCRdb redid the calling of the multiplex PCR reads with MiXCR, one entry per CDR3 protein. The top ten clones hold 30% to 45% of a sample with about 110,000 distinct CDR3 sequences, around 75% of them seen once. Sequences were obtained from lung tumor tissue. The source of these receptors is a woman aged 60-75 years with non-small cell lung cancer.

Regarding this clonotype: Given a much more abundant clone one base away, this may be a read error. The rearrangement uses TRBV6-5 and TRBJ2-5, with a possible D match to TRBD1 (6 bases). The CDR3 totals 16 residues. Germline loops: CDR1 MNHEY, CDR2 SVGAGI. The CDR3 DNA reads as TGTGCCACCAGTCAATCCATCGGAATCACAGGGGAGACCCAGTACTTC. This gives the protein CATSQSIGITGETQYF.

In its sample, this clonotype was seen a few times. J is TRBJ2-3 and V is TRBV11-2; D may be TRBD2 (6 bases). Germline lookup yields CDR1 SGHAT and CDR2 FQNNGV. This CDR3 is 16 amino acids long. V shed 1 base and J shed 0 bases, with 11 bases lying between them. The CDR3 region is CASSLASSASTDTQYF. The CDR3 DNA is TGTGCCAGCAGCTTAGCGTCTAGCGCTAGCACAGATACGCAGTATTTT.

For this clonotype: The junction departs from germline at one end; a sequencing error may be responsible. The chain links TRBV11-2 to TRBJ2-5, with TRBD2 matching over 9 bases. CDR1 is SGHAT, CDR2 FQNNGV, per germline. This CDR3 comprises 17 residues. CDR3: CASRLVAAGGTEETQYF. The CDR3 DNA is TGTGCCAGCAGATTAGTAGCGGCGGGGGGGACGGAAGAGACCCAGTACTTC.

This chain joins TRBV11-2 and TRBJ2-3, with 12 bases identical to TRBD2. The V gene's germline CDR1 is SGHAT and CDR2 FQNNGV. CDR3 length: 16 residues. The J segment lost 12 bases and the V segment lost 4 bases, leaving 14 bases of the junction unmatched. This CDR3 is CASSSLAGGKADIQYF. The DNA for the CDR3 is TGTGCCAGCAGCTCCCTAGCGGGAGGGAAAGCGGATATCCAGTATTTT.

About this clonotype itself: The germline gene is not matched at one end of the junction; a read error may be the cause. The chain uses TRBV11-3 and TRBJ2-1, with 8 bases that match TRBD2. Germline-derived CDR1 and CDR2 are SGHNT and YENEEA. The CDR3 consists of 17 residues. The CDR3, as DNA: TGTACCTGCAGCTTAGAGTTGACCAGCGGGAGCCACAATGAGCAATTCTTC. This codes for CTCSLELTSGSHNEQFF.

The V call is TRBV2, the J call TRBJ1-2; TRBD1 might be the D (5 bases). This CDR3 is built from 14 residues. Trimming pared 6 bases from V and 1 base from J, leaving 12 bases between. Germline V gene sequence: CDR1 SNHLY, CDR2 FYNNEI. CDR3 in DNA: TGTGCCAGCAGCCCCAGGGAAATTAACTATGGCTACACCTTC. Protein sequence: CASSPREINYGYTF.

Regarding this clonotype: Mismatch with germline at one junction end may stem from a read error. This chain joins TRBV10-3 and TRBJ1-1; possible D gene TRBD1, 5 bases. The CDR3 loop spans 16 amino acids. CDR1 and CDR2 (germline): ENHRY, SYGVKD. Here the CDR3 reads CAIRSLLDKTSTEAVF. CDR3 sequence (DNA): TGTGCCATCAGATCACTATTGGACAAGACGAGCACTGAAGCTGTCTTT.

Comment on this clonotype: An end of the junction does not agree with germline; a read error may underlie this. The genes are TRBV4-3 and TRBJ2-5; D is perhaps TRBD1 (6 bases). Germline V gives CDR1 LGHNA, CDR2 YSLEER. The CDR3 is 15 residues long. The CDR3 coding sequence is TGCGCCGGCAGTCAAGACACCGGACAGCAAGAGACCCAGTACTTC. This sequence encodes CAGSQDTGQQETQYF.

This clonotype has ten or more counts. V is TRBV11-1 and J is TRBJ2-6; 11 bases are a match to TRBD2. Unmatched junction bases numbered 0, after V lost 1 base and J lost 1 base. Germline V gives CDR1 SGHAT, CDR2 FQDESV (reference sequence). The CDR3 length is 17 residues. CDR3: CASSLGTSGSGANVLTF. DNA of the CDR3: TGTGCCAGCAGCTTAGGGACTAGCGGGTCTGGGGCCAACGTCCTGACTTTC.

Turning to this clonotype: Its ends do not fully match the called genes, so a read error is possible. V and J are TRBV11-1 and TRBJ2-2, with 9 bases fitting TRBD1. This CDR3 is 16 amino acids long. The V gene's germline CDR1 is SGHAT and CDR2 FQDESV (reference sequence). The CDR3 spells CVSSVWTGVDTGELFF. DNA for the CDR3: TGTGTCAGCAGCGTCTGGACAGGGGTGGACACCGGGGAGCTGTTTTTT.

The sample holds many counts of this clonotype. J is TRBJ1-1 and V is TRBV28; 7 bases line up with TRBD1. The CDR3 covers 13 residues. The V gene end was trimmed by 5 bases and the J gene end by 7 bases; junction bases not matched to a gene: 7. Per the germline V gene, CDR1 is MDHEN and CDR2 is SYDVKM. CDR3 sequence: CASSPRGRIEAFF. The CDR3 DNA sequence: TGTGCCAGCAGTCCTAGGGGGCGCATTGAAGCTTTCTTT.

The rearrangement uses TRBV11-2 and TRBJ2-6; TRBD1 is a possible D gene (5 bases). Germline V lookup: CDR1 SGHAT, CDR2 FQNNGV. The CDR3 has 16 amino acids. The DNA for the CDR3 is TGTGAAAGCAGCCCAGGGATGGGTTCCAGGGACAACGTCCTGACTTTC. As protein: CESSPGMGSRDNVLTF. Drawing the rest from reference TRBV11-2 and TRBJ2-6, the complete variable domain is EAGVAQSPRYKIIEKRQSVAFWCNPISGHATLYWYQQILGQGPKLLIQFQNNGVVDDSQLPKDRFSAERLKGVDSTLKIQPAKLEDSAVYLCESSPGMGSRDNVLTFGAGSRLTVL.

Turning to this clonotype: Compared with germline, one end of the junction differs, possibly owing to a read error. This chain joins TRBV28 and TRBJ2-1; 7 bases agree with TRBD2. CDR1 is MDHEN and CDR2 is SYDVKM in the germline V gene. The CDR3 length is 15 residues. The CDR3 spells CANSGSGPDYNEQFF. In DNA form, the CDR3 reads TGTGCCAACAGTGGTAGCGGGCCCGATTACAATGAGCAGTTCTTC. Using reference TRBV28 and TRBJ2-1 for the parts outside the CDR3, the full variable domain is DVKVTQSSRYLVKRTGEKVFLECVQDMDHENMFWYRQDPGLGLRLIYFSYDVKMKEKGDIPEGYSVSREKKERFSLILESASTNQTSMYLCANSGSGPDYNEQFFGPGTRLTVL.

In regard to this clonotype: The junction does not match germline at one end; this may be a read error. The chain combines TRBV5-4 with TRBJ1-1; 7 positions match TRBD1. Per the germline V gene, CDR1 is SGHNT and CDR2 is YYREEE (reference sequence). CDR3 length: 15 residues. The CDR3 coding sequence is TGTGCCAGCAGTTTAGAACAGGGGATGAACTCTGAAGCTTTCTTT. Protein: CASSLEQGMNSEAFF.

As concerns this clonotype: With a much larger clone just one base away, this may be a read error. V and J are TRBV4-3 and TRBJ1-1; TRBD1 matches 9 bases. Germline values: CDR1 LGHNA, CDR2 YSLEER. The length of the CDR3 is 17 residues. CDR3 sequence: CASSQAWTGVGGTEASF. CDR3 bases: TGCGCCAGCAGCCAAGCATGGACAGGGGTAGGGGGCACTGAAGCTTCCTTT.

This clonotype appeared once. The junction departs from the called germline gene at one end, perhaps through a read error. The chain joins TRBV5-4 to TRBJ2-3; 9 nucleotides line up with TRBD1. The CDR3 totals 17 residues. From germline, CDR1 is SGHNT and CDR2 YYREEE (reference sequence). The CDR3: CASSSAQDRGVTDMQYF. DNA for the CDR3: TGTGCCAGCAGTTCGGCCCAGGACAGGGGAGTCACAGATATGCAGTATTTT.

About this clonotype itself: Since a much larger clone is just one base distant, this may be a read error. The CDR3 DNA follows: TGCAGTGCTAGCCGGACATGGGCAACTAATGAAAAACTGTTTTTT. It yields the protein CSASRTWATNEKLFF. The chain uses TRBV20-1 and TRBJ1-4; maybe TRBD1 (5 bases). This CDR3 is 15 amino acids long. Trimming cost V 3 bases and J 0 bases, with 11 bases left between them. Per germline, CDR1 DFQATT and CDR2 SNEGSKA (reference sequence).

To note about this clonotype: One junction end does not reproduce the germline sequence, and a read error may be involved. In DNA, the CDR3 is TGTGCCAGCAGTTACTCGAGGGTCGGACAGCTATATGGCTACAGCTTC. Protein: CASSYSRVGQLYGYSF. The chain carries TRBV6-5 and TRBJ1-2; tentatively, D is TRBD1 (6 bases). This CDR3 has 16 amino acids. Germline V gives CDR1 MNHEY, CDR2 SVGAGI.

This clonotype was detected ten times or more. The genes are TRBV6-5 and TRBJ2-2, with D perhaps assigned TRBD1 or TRBD2 (6 bases each). Germline V gene sequence: CDR1 MNHEY, CDR2 SVGAGI. V was pared by 2 bases and J by 4 bases, with 14 bases between. The CDR3 has 16 amino acids. In DNA, the CDR3 is TGTGCCAGCAGTTACCCAACGGGGGCGGGCACCGGGGAGCTGTTTTTT. It yields the protein CASSYPTGAGTGELFF.

As for this clonotype: The conserved final phenylalanine or tryptophan is absent from the CDR3, which likely points to a read error. This chain links TRBV6-5 with TRBJ2-7; maybe TRBD2 (5 bases). The germline CDR1 and CDR2 sequences are MNHEY and SVGAGI. Trimming stripped 9 bases from V and 2 bases from J, with 26 bases between. The CDR3 loop spans 17 amino acids. The CDR3 DNA is TGTGCCAGTCGCACCACACTTAGCGCGATCCTGACCTACGAGCAGTACCTC. It specifies CASRTTLSAILTYEQYL.

The chain links TRBV29-1 to TRBJ2-1, with D possibly being TRBD1 (6 bases). The CDR3 has 12 amino acids. V was shortened by 4 bases and J by 15 bases, with 19 bases between the two germline ends. The germline CDR1 and CDR2 sequences are SQVTM and ANQGSEA. The CDR3 coding sequence is TGCAGCGTTGGCCACAGGGCGGGTATGCCGTTCTTC. Its translation: CSVGHRAGMPFF.

About this clonotype: This may arise from a read error, as a much more abundant clone is one base away. V and J are TRBV29-1 and TRBJ2-5; 7 bases map to TRBD1. The trim removed 4 bases at V and 2 bases at J, leaving 4 bases unmatched. CDR3 length equals 13 residues. CDR1 SQVTM and CDR2 ANQGSEA come from the germline V gene. This CDR3 reads CSVVGGPQETQYF. CDR3 coding DNA: TGCAGCGTTGTAGGGGGCCCACAAGAGACCCAGTACTTC.

Points on this clonotype: One junction end disagrees with the germline gene, perhaps due to a read error. The rearrangement joins TRBV7-8 to TRBJ1-2; D ambiguous. This CDR3 contains 16 residues. Germline CDR1 SGHVS, CDR2 FQNEAQ. This CDR3 is CTSSLARSGSESGYTF. The CDR3 DNA sequence: TGTACCAGCAGCTTAGCGAGGTCAGGATCCGAGAGTGGCTACACCTTC.

This clonotype came up many times. This rearrangement joins TRBV12-3 or TRBV12-4 to TRBJ1-2; D unresolved. The V end lost 1 base, the J end lost 0 bases, and 3 bases lay between the germline ends. CDR3 length: 13 residues. CDR3 DNA: TGTGCCAGCAGTTTAGGCACTAACTATGGCTACACCTTC. Translation: CASSLGTNYGYTF.